The 27 T cell receptor beta chains below all came from one sample that was sequenced in a study of shared clonotypes between healthy human individuals. Naive CD8 isolation took CD45RO-negative cells positively selected for CCR7 and excluded terminally differentiated effector memory CD45RA+ cells. Repertoires were generated with immunoSEQ multiplex PCR, while TCRdb's copy carries only in-frame clones and drops some. The data show about 2 million clones, approximately 94% seen once. Sequencing was performed on naive CD8+ T cells sorted from blood. The source of these receptors is a man between 18 and 35 years old in good health.

Concerning this clone itself: This specimen includes other DNA sequences encoding the same CDR3. V gene TRBV19 combines with J gene TRBJ2-7, with 11 bases matching TRBD2. Germline CDR1 and CDR2: LNHDA and SQIVND (reference sequence). CDR3 length: 14 residues. Germline trimming cut 6 bases from V and 3 bases from J; bases unmatched to any gene: 4. CDR3 residues: CASSPGLADYEQYF. CDR3 in DNA: TGTGCCAGTAGCCCGGGACTAGCGGACTACGAGCAGTACTTC.

The rearrangement uses TRBV7-6 and TRBJ2-5; D not certain. Germline V gene lookup returns CDR1 SGHVS and CDR2 FNYEAQ. V shed 5 bases and J shed 5 bases, with 15 bases lying between them. CDR3 length equals 14 residues. CDR3 in amino acids: CASSQTLGAETQYF. The DNA of the CDR3 is TGTGCCAGCAGCCAAACCCTCGGAGCCGAGACCCAGTACTTC.

This chain joins TRBV19 and TRBJ2-2; 9 bases map to TRBD2. The CDR3 totals 16 residues. Trimming removed 3 bases from V and 5 bases from J; junction bases left unmatched: 7. Germline V CDR1 and CDR2: LNHDA, SQIVND (reference sequence). DNA for the CDR3: TGTGCCAGTAGTATTGTAGCGGGGGTTAGTACCGGGGAGCTGTTTTTT. It specifies CASSIVAGVSTGELFF.

This chain uses TRBV29-1 with TRBJ2-3; weak D call: TRBD2 (6 bases). Germline V gene lookup returns CDR1 SQVTM and CDR2 ANQGSEA. The CDR3 spans 15 residues. V was clipped by 6 bases and J by 5 bases, with 21 bases between them. The CDR3 coding sequence is TGCAGCGTCCTGGGGCTAGCGTCATTAGGAGATACGCAGTATTTT. It is translated as CSVLGLASLGDTQYF.

The sample holds a few counts of this clone. This CDR3 is also generated by other DNA sequences in the sample. This rearrangement joins TRBV4-1 to TRBJ2-7, with D maybe TRBD1 (5 bases). V was trimmed by 1 base and J by 3 bases, leaving 7 bases between them. The CDR3 is made up of 13 amino acids. Germline V gives CDR1 MGHRA, CDR2 YSYEKL. CDR3 sequence: CASSQGQIYEQYF. In DNA, the CDR3 is TGCGCCAGCAGCCAAGGACAGATCTACGAGCAGTACTTC.

This CDR3 reads CASSQDISHTDTQYF. In DNA form, the CDR3 reads TGTGCCAGCAGCCAAGACATTAGCCACACAGATACGCAGTATTTT. The chain links TRBV14 to TRBJ2-3; D ambiguous. Germline loops: CDR1 SGHDN, CDR2 FVKESK. The CDR3 is made up of 15 amino acids. V gave up 0 bases and J gave up 2 bases, with 9 bases separating them.

This clone appeared once. The V call is TRBV4-1, the J call TRBJ2-7; D possibly corresponds to TRBD1 (7 bases). Per germline, CDR1 MGHRA and CDR2 YSYEKL. This CDR3 contains 14 residues. V lost 1 base to trimming and J lost 6 bases, with 13 bases between them. Here the CDR3 DNA reads TGCGCCAGCAGCCAAGTCCAGGGGGGAAGCGAGCAGTACTTC. Translated, it gives CASSQVQGGSEQYF.

The V call is TRBV4-1, the J call TRBJ1-1; D may be TRBD1 (5 bases). Germline V gene sequence: CDR1 MGHRA, CDR2 YSYEKL. Trimming stripped 1 base from V and 0 bases from J, with 21 bases between. The CDR3 is 19 residues long. The CDR3 region is CASSQGRTSPANMNTEAFF. For the CDR3, the DNA is TGCGCCAGCAGCCAAGGCCGGACAAGCCCGGCTAACATGAACACTGAAGCTTTCTTT.

This clone turned up a few times. J is TRBJ1-6 and V is TRBV9, with 9 bases aligning to TRBD1. The CDR3 contains 17 residues. From germline, CDR1 is SGDLS and CDR2 YYNGEE. Trimming cost V 0 bases and J 6 bases; bases outside gene matches: 7. The CDR3 loop is CASSVGDRERVNSPLHF. The DNA of the CDR3 is TGTGCCAGCAGCGTAGGGGACAGGGAGCGGGTTAATTCACCCCTCCACTTT.

In this sample, this clone turned up once. The chain employs TRBV27 and TRBJ1-2; the match to TRBD1 covers 9 bases. This CDR3 has 18 amino acids. Germline loops: CDR1 MNHEY, CDR2 SMNVEV (reference sequence). V was clipped by 1 base and J by 6 bases; unmatched bases: 15. This CDR3 reads CASSLFPGVSGQGNGYTF. CDR3 coding DNA: TGTGCCAGCAGTTTATTCCCGGGAGTATCGGGACAGGGAAATGGCTACACCTTC.

This chain links TRBV27 with TRBJ1-2; 11 nucleotides align to TRBD1. CDR3 length: 13 amino acids. V lost 8 bases, J lost 7 bases, and 6 bases stayed unmatched. Germline CDR1 is MNHEY and CDR2 is SMNVEV (reference sequence). CDR3 coding DNA: TGTGCCAGCGGTTGGACAGGGGGCTCTGGCTACACCTTC. As protein: CASGWTGGSGYTF.

The J gene is TRBJ1-2, the V gene TRBV9, with 7 bases identical to TRBD1. Germline trimming cut 2 bases from V and 4 bases from J; bases unmatched to any gene: 8. Germline CDR1 and CDR2: SGDLS and YYNGEE. The CDR3 covers 15 residues. The CDR3 DNA follows: TGTGCCAGCAGCGTTAGTGTGGACAGGAGCTATGGCTACACCTTC. Translation gives CASSVSVDRSYGYTF.

The chain links TRBV19 to TRBJ2-7, with D perhaps matching TRBD2 (6 bases). The CDR3 totals 14 residues. The V gene lost 5 bases and the J gene lost 2 bases, with 13 bases spanning the gap. Germline-derived CDR1 and CDR2 are LNHDA and SQIVND (reference sequence). The CDR3 reads CASSPRDFAYEQYF. As DNA, the CDR3 is TGTGCCAGTAGTCCCCGGGACTTTGCCTACGAGCAGTACTTC.

V gene TRBV28 combines with J gene TRBJ1-2, with 9 positions matching TRBD1. J lost 2 bases, V lost 3 bases, and 4 bases had no gene match. There are 15 residues in the CDR3. In germline, CDR1 is MDHEN, CDR2 SYDVKM. CDR3: CASSFVDRGNYGYTF. The CDR3 DNA reads TGTGCCAGCAGTTTCGTAGACAGGGGGAACTATGGCTACACCTTC.

This clone occurred a few times. The chain combines TRBV19 with TRBJ2-2; no firm D call. V was cut by 5 bases and J by 5 bases, with 9 bases left in between. This CDR3 is 13 amino acids long. From germline, CDR1 is LNHDA and CDR2 SQIVND (reference sequence). In DNA form, the CDR3 reads TGTGCCAGTAGTCCTGGAGAAACCGGGGAGCTGTTTTTT. The encoded protein is CASSPGETGELFF.

V gene TRBV7-9 combines with J gene TRBJ2-1; D remains ambiguous. V shed 4 bases and J shed 0 bases, with 19 bases lying between them. CDR3 length: 18 amino acids. Germline V gives CDR1 SEHNR, CDR2 FQNEAQ (reference sequence). In DNA form, the CDR3 reads TGTGCCAGCAGCTCCCTCGGCGGCCAAGAAGGCTCCTACAATGAGCAGTTCTTC. This translates into CASSSLGGQEGSYNEQFF.

The chain joins TRBV7-8 to TRBJ2-7; the match to TRBD1 covers 8 bases. This CDR3 has 15 amino acids. Losses at the gene ends were 1 base for V and 3 bases for J; bases not matched to a gene: 5. The germline V gene has CDR1 SGHVS and CDR2 FQNEAQ. The CDR3 is CASSLDGTGSYEQYF. The CDR3, as DNA: TGTGCCAGCAGCTTAGACGGGACAGGCAGCTACGAGCAGTACTTC.

The chain links TRBV4-2 to TRBJ2-3; D call uncertain. Trimming took off 3 bases at V and 0 bases at J, with 16 bases between the two ends. The CDR3 sequence is 17 residues long. Germline CDR1 is LGHNA and CDR2 is YNFKEQ. Here the CDR3 DNA reads TGTGCCAGCAGCCAGGCCGATCTCTATTCTAGCACAGATACGCAGTATTTT. Protein: CASSQADLYSSTDTQYF.

The chain employs TRBV25-1 and TRBJ1-2; D ambiguous. Germline CDR1 reads MGHDK; CDR2 reads SYGVNS. V was shortened by 6 bases and J by 4 bases, with 6 bases between the two germline ends. The CDR3 spans 11 residues. DNA for the CDR3: TGTGCCAGCAGGGCCCTCTATGGCTACACCTTC. Translated, it gives CASRALYGYTF.

This chain links TRBV6-6 with TRBJ2-1, with TRBD1 as a possible D gene (6 bases). This CDR3 region has 14 residues. Germline V gives CDR1 MNHNY, CDR2 SVGAGI (reference sequence). V was trimmed by 6 bases and J by 12 bases, leaving 21 bases between them. In DNA, the CDR3 is TGTGCCAGCAGCACCGGGACAAGCCTTACGGGGCAGTTCTTC. This sequence encodes CASSTGTSLTGQFF.

The rearrangement links TRBV7-3 to TRBJ1-1, with TRBD1 identical over 8 bases. Germline V gene lookup returns CDR1 SGHTA and CDR2 FQGTGA. The V and J ends lost 2 bases and 2 bases, in that order; junction bases with no gene match: 7. The CDR3 extends over 16 amino acids. The CDR3 loop is CASSLLTGGKNTEAFF. DNA of the CDR3: TGTGCCAGCAGCTTATTAACAGGGGGTAAAAACACTGAAGCTTTCTTT. The variable domain in full, completed from reference TRBV7-3 and TRBJ1-1, reads GAGVSQTPSNKVTEKGKYVELRCDPISGHTALYWYRQSLGQGPEFLIYFQGTGAADDSGLPNDRFFAVRPEGSVSTLKIQRTERGDSAVYLCASSLLTGGKNTEAFFGQGTRLTVV.

V and J are TRBV6-1 and TRBJ2-7; D perhaps matches TRBD2 (6 bases). This CDR3 has 14 residues. V lost 7 bases, J lost 3 bases, and 16 bases lay in between. Germline values: CDR1 MNHNS, CDR2 SASEGT. CDR3 DNA sequence: TGTGCCAGCACTTTCGGGGGAGGTCACTACGAGCAGTACTTC. It translates to CASTFGGGHYEQYF.

The rearrangement links TRBV4-1 to TRBJ1-2, with a tentative D call TRBD1 (6 bases). From germline, CDR1 is MGHRA and CDR2 YSYEKL. Trimming shortened V by 8 bases and J by 7 bases, and 20 bases separated the two germline ends. The CDR3 has 14 residues. For the CDR3, the DNA is TGCGCCAGCGGTTACGTGGGGGGCTCATTTGGCTACACCTTC. Amino acid sequence: CASGYVGGSFGYTF.

This rearrangement joins TRBV19 to TRBJ1-5; unclear D gene. Germline lookup yields CDR1 LNHDA and CDR2 SQIVND (reference sequence). The CDR3 spans 14 residues. The V and J ends lost 2 bases and 3 bases respectively, with 8 bases between them. The CDR3 here is CASSIYSYNQPQHF. As DNA, the CDR3 is TGTGCCAGTAGTATATACAGCTACAATCAGCCCCAGCATTTT.

This clone has a single count. The V call is TRBV5-4, the J call TRBJ1-1, with D possibly TRBD1 on 5 matching bases. The length of the CDR3 is 14 residues. V was pared by 4 bases and J by 1 base, with 11 bases between. Germline V gives CDR1 SGHNT, CDR2 YYREEE (reference sequence). CDR3 protein: CASSGWGENTEAFF. The CDR3 bases are TGTGCCAGCAGCGGGTGGGGGGAGAACACTGAAGCTTTCTTT.

DNA of the CDR3: TGTGCCAGCAACCCGGGGCCGGGACAGGTCACGCAGTTCTTC. It is translated as CASNPGPGQVTQFF. The rearrangement uses TRBV27 and TRBJ2-1, with 8 positions matching TRBD1. This CDR3 is built from 14 residues. The germline V gene encodes CDR1 MNHEY and CDR2 SMNVEV (reference sequence). The V segment lost 7 bases and the J segment 12 bases; nucleotides outside the gene matches: 14.

This clone was detected only once. The chain carries TRBV7-2 and TRBJ2-1; the match to TRBD1 covers 8 bases. The CDR3 consists of 15 residues. CDR1 is SGHTA and CDR2 is FQGNSA in the germline V gene. With 6 bases clipped from V and 0 bases from J, the junction kept 4 bases outside the gene matches. The chain's CDR3 is CASRITGGSYNEQFF. The CDR3 DNA sequence: TGTGCCAGCAGAATTACAGGGGGCTCCTACAATGAGCAGTTCTTC.